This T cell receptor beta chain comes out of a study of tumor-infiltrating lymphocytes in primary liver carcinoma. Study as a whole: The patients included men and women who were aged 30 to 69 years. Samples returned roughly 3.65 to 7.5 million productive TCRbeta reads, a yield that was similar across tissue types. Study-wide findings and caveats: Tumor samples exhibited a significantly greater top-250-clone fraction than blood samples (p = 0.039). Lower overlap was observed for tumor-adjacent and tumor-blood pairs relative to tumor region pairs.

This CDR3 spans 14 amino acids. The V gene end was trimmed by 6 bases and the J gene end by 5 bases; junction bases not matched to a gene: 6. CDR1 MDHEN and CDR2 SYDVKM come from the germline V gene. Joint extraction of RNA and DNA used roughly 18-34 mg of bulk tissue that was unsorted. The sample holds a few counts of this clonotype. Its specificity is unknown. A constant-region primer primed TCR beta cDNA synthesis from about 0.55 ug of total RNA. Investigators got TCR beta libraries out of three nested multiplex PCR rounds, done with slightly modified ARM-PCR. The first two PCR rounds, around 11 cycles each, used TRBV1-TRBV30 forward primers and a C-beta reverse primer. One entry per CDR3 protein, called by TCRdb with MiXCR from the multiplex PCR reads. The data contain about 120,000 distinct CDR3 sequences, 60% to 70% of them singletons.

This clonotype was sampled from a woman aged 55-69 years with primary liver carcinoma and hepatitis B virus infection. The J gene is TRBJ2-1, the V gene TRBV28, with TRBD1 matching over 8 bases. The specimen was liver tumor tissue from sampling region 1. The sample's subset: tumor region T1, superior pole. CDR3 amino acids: CASRRTGFDNEQFF. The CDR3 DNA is TGTGCCAGCAGGAGGACAGGGTTCGACAATGAGCAGTTCTTC.